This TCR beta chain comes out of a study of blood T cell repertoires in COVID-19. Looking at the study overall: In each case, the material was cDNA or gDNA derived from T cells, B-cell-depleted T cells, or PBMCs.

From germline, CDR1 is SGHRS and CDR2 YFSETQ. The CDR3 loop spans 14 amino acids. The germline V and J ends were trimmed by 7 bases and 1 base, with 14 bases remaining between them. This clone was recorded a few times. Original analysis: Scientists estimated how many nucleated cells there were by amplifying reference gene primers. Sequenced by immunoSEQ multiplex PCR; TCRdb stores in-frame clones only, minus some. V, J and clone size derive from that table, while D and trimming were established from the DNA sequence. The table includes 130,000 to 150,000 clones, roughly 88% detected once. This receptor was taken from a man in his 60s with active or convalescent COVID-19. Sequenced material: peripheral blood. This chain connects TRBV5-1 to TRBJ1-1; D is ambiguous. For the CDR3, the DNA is TGCGCCAGCTCCCCCTGGGGAGGGAACACTGAAGCTTTCTTT. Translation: CASSPWGGNTEAFF.